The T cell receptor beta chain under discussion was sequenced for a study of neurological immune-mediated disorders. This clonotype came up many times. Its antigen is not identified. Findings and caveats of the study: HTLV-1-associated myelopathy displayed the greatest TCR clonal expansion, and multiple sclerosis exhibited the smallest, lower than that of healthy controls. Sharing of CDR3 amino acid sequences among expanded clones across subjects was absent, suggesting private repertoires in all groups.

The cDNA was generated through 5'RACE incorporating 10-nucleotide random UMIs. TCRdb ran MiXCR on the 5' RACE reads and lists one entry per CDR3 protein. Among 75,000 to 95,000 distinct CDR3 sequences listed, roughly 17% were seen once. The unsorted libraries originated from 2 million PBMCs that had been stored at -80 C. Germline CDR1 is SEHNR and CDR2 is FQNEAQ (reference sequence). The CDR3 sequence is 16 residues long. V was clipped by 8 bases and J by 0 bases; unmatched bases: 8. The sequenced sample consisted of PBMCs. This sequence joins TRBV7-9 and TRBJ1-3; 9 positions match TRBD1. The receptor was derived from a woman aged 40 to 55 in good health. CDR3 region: CASGISTGGSGNTIYF. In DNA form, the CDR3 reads TGTGCCAGCGGGATATCGACAGGGGGCTCTGGAAACACCATATATTTT.